This passage covers 13 T cell receptor beta chains from one sample sequenced in a study of cytomegalovirus exposure and HLA in healthy donors. PCR used 60 Vbeta primers and 13 Jbeta primers. Sequencing used immunoSEQ multiplex PCR; TCRdb keeps in-frame clones, though not all of them. The top ten hold 2% to 2.5% of the sample, which has 95,000 to 150,000 clones, 75% to 90% seen once. Specimen: PBMCs. The receptors here all came from a man aged 25 to 45 in good health and CMV-seronegative.

This chain uses TRBV10-3 with TRBJ1-3; no reliable D call. V was trimmed by 2 bases and J by 8 bases, leaving 10 bases between them. CDR1 and CDR2 (germline): ENHRY, SYGVKD. The CDR3 has 13 amino acids. Here the CDR3 reads CAISEVTQDTIYF. The CDR3 DNA follows: TGTGCCATCAGTGAGGTGACGCAGGACACCATATATTTT.

The genes are TRBV5-8 and TRBJ1-4; 8 nucleotides match TRBD1. The length of the CDR3 is 19 residues. CDR1 SGHTS and CDR2 YDEGEE come from the germline V gene. Trimming at V came to 2 bases and at J to 0 bases, leaving 12 bases not matched to a gene. CDR3 sequence reads: CASSLISGTGLSTNEKLFF. CDR3 DNA: TGTGCCAGCAGCTTAATATCCGGGACAGGACTCTCAACTAATGAAAAACTGTTTTTT.

V is TRBV4-1 and J is TRBJ1-6; D perhaps matches TRBD1 (5 bases). Germline CDR1 is MGHRA and CDR2 is YSYEKL. The CDR3 is 15 amino acids. The germline V and J ends were trimmed by 1 base and 7 bases, with 11 bases remaining between them. The CDR3, as DNA: TGCGCCAGCAGCCAAGGGGGCGGCCTAAATTCACCCCTCCACTTT. This sequence encodes CASSQGGGLNSPLHF.

The rearrangement links TRBV2 to TRBJ2-7, with D perhaps TRBD1 (5 bases). Trimming took 4 bases from V and 4 from J, leaving 11 bases between them. The CDR3 covers 13 residues. The V gene's germline CDR1 is SNHLY and CDR2 FYNNEI. The DNA for the CDR3 is TGTGCCAGCAGTGGGGGCGTGGGATACGAGCAGTACTTC. Translated: CASSGGVGYEQYF.

The CDR3 sequence is CASSVGTANTEAFF. CDR3 DNA: TGCGCCAGCAGTGTTGGGACAGCGAACACTGAAGCTTTCTTT. This rearrangement joins TRBV10-1 to TRBJ1-1, with 7 bases that match TRBD1. The CDR3 is 14 amino acids. J gave up 1 base and V 4 bases, and 3 bases lay outside the gene matches. In germline, CDR1 is WNHNN, CDR2 SYGVQD (reference sequence).

The chain uses TRBV5-1 and TRBJ2-2; a possible D gene is TRBD1 (6 bases). This CDR3 is 15 amino acids long. From germline, CDR1 is SGHRS and CDR2 YFSETQ. Trimming pared 0 bases from V and 4 bases from J, leaving 10 bases between. This CDR3 is CASSLEGTLTGELFF. The CDR3 bases are TGCGCCAGCAGCTTGGAGGGGACACTCACCGGGGAGCTGTTTTTT. The whole variable domain, filled in from reference TRBV5-1 and TRBJ2-2, reads KAGVTQTPRYLIKTRGQQVTLSCSPISGHRSVSWYQQTPGQGLQFLFEYFSETQRNKGNFPGRFSGRQFSNSRSEMNVSTLELGDSALYLCASSLEGTLTGELFFGEGSRLTVL.

The chain combines TRBV28 with TRBJ1-5; D remains unclear. Trimming removed 2 bases from V and 7 bases from J, with 15 bases in between. The CDR3 runs to 15 residues. Germline CDR1 MDHEN, CDR2 SYDVKM. For the CDR3, the DNA is TGTGCCAGCAGTTTAGGTGGGAATCGGGAACAGCCCCAGCATTTT. Protein sequence: CASSLGGNREQPQHF. Variable domain in full (rest from reference TRBV28 and TRBJ1-5): DVKVTQSSRYLVKRTGEKVFLECVQDMDHENMFWYRQDPGLGLRLIYFSYDVKMKEKGDIPEGYSVSREKKERFSLILESASTNQTSMYLCASSLGGNREQPQHFGDGTRLSIL.

CDR3 in amino acids: CASSSIQGNYGYTF. In DNA form, the CDR3 reads TGTGCCAGCAGCTCCATACAGGGGAACTATGGCTACACCTTC. The chain joins TRBV5-6 to TRBJ1-2, with TRBD1 identical over 7 bases. The trim removed 3 bases at V and 2 bases at J, leaving 4 bases unmatched. The CDR3 runs 14 residues. Per germline, CDR1 SGHDT and CDR2 YYEEEE.

The V and J genes are TRBV6-1 and TRBJ1-2; D is possibly TRBD1 (5 bases). Between the trimmed V and J ends, which lost 7 bases and 5 bases, there was a span of 17 bases. The CDR3 has 14 amino acids. The germline V gene encodes CDR1 MNHNS and CDR2 SASEGT. CDR3 DNA sequence: TGTGCCAGCACTCAGACGGGACTCTTGTATGGCTACACCTTC. As protein: CASTQTGLLYGYTF.

V and J are TRBV7-8 and TRBJ1-5; D is perhaps TRBD1 (6 bases). Germline-derived CDR1 and CDR2 are SGHVS and FQNEAQ. The V end was cut by 5 bases, the J end by 0 bases, with 14 bases between. The CDR3 totals 16 residues. The CDR3 protein is CASSPGTTLSNQPQHF. The CDR3 region has the DNA TGTGCCAGCAGCCCTGGGACAACCCTTAGCAATCAGCCCCAGCATTTT. Complete variable domain (other parts from reference TRBV7-8 and TRBJ1-5): GAGVSQSPRYKVAKRGQDVALRCDPISGHVSLFWYQQALGQGPEFLTYFQNEAQLDKSGLPSDRFFAERPEGSVSTLKIQRTQQEDSAVYLCASSPGTTLSNQPQHFGDGTRLSIL.

V usage is TRBV6-1 and J usage is TRBJ1-1; tentatively, D is TRBD1 (6 bases). The CDR3 totals 14 residues. Germline V CDR1 and CDR2: MNHNS, SASEGT. V gave up 7 bases and J gave up 3 bases, with 15 bases separating them. DNA for the CDR3: TGTGCCAGCACCCGGGGGGGCATCGACACTGAAGCTTTCTTT. It translates to CASTRGGIDTEAFF.

The V gene is TRBV7-9, the J gene TRBJ2-2, with 11 bases that match TRBD1. Trimming removed 5 bases from V and 4 bases from J; junction bases left unmatched: 9. The CDR3 consists of 17 residues. Germline CDR1 and CDR2: SEHNR and FQNEAQ (reference sequence). The CDR3 nucleotides read TGTGCCAGCAGCCCCTGGACCGGGACAGGGGGCACCGGGGAGCTGTTTTTT. Residues: CASSPWTGTGGTGELFF.

The rearrangement joins TRBV5-1 to TRBJ2-1; TRBD2 aligns across 9 bases. Germline assignment: CDR1 SGHRS and CDR2 YFSETQ. The CDR3 runs 18 residues. V lost 0 bases to trimming and J lost 0 bases; unmatched junction nucleotides: 7. CDR3 DNA: TGCGCCAGCAGCTTGGCCTCTAGCGGGGTAAGCTCCTACAATGAGCAGTTCTTC. It encodes CASSLASSGVSSYNEQFF.